Listed below are T cell receptor beta chains from one sample, sequenced in a study of blood T cell repertoires in COVID-19. The protocol was immunoSEQ multiplex PCR, while the TCRdb copy is restricted to in-frame clones and leaves out a portion. The table has approximately 250,000 clones, 80% to 90% seen once. The sequenced sample consisted of peripheral blood. The receptors were gathered from a man younger than 40 with active or convalescent COVID-19. The CDR3 runs from the conserved cysteine through the conserved F or W. Each record gives: J gene, V gene, CDR3 protein.

j_gene: TRBJ1-6
v_gene: TRBV6-2/TRBV6-3
CDR3aa: CASSQGRQGNNSPLHF

j_gene: TRBJ1-2
v_gene: TRBV7-2
CDR3aa: CASSLAGTGNGYTF

j_gene: TRBJ1-3
v_gene: TRBV4-3
CDR3aa: CASSQERGAGNTIYF

j_gene: TRBJ2-1
v_gene: TRBV4-2
CDR3aa: CASSQDRSTNNEQFF

j_gene: TRBJ2-7
v_gene: TRBV6-5
CDR3aa: CASSPPTSYEQYF

j_gene: TRBJ2-2
v_gene: TRBV9
CDR3aa: CASSVAWGAGTNTGELFF

j_gene: TRBJ2-7
v_gene: TRBV27
CDR3aa: CASSSAGAYEQYF

j_gene: TRBJ1-5
v_gene: TRBV4-3
CDR3aa: CASSLGLGQINQPQHF

j_gene: TRBJ1-1
v_gene: TRBV5-6
CDR3aa: CASRVGGSNTEAFF

j_gene: TRBJ1-3
v_gene: TRBV30
CDR3aa: CAWNQGAGNTIYF

j_gene: TRBJ2-1
v_gene: TRBV11-3
CDR3aa: CASSLVPSGGAYNEQFF

j_gene: TRBJ2-2
v_gene: TRBV6-6
CDR3aa: CASCPDMGVGTGELFF

j_gene: TRBJ2-1
v_gene: TRBV14
CDR3aa: CASRELAGGLFF

j_gene: TRBJ1-1
v_gene: TRBV9
CDR3aa: CASSPTGQGLNTEAFF

j_gene: TRBJ2-1
v_gene: TRBV4-1
CDR3aa: CASSQGLLRASPYNEQFF

j_gene: TRBJ1-1
v_gene: TRBV5-1
CDR3aa: CASSPTGTRVTEAFF

j_gene: TRBJ2-3
v_gene: TRBV5-8
CDR3aa: CASSLGTGVTDTQYF

j_gene: TRBJ2-7
v_gene: TRBV3-1/TRBV3-2
CDR3aa: CASSTRTSGGAEQYF

j_gene: TRBJ1-1
v_gene: TRBV6-6
CDR3aa: CASGPGVTEAFF

j_gene: TRBJ2-3
v_gene: TRBV7-9
CDR3aa: CASSLGLAGGPSTDTQYF

j_gene: TRBJ2-7
v_gene: TRBV6-5
CDR3aa: CASSYSFLAGLYEQYF

j_gene: TRBJ1-3
v_gene: TRBV6-5
CDR3aa: CASSYGRSPGNTIYF

j_gene: TRBJ1-5
v_gene: TRBV5-4
CDR3aa: CASSLDRGSSPQHF

j_gene: TRBJ1-2
v_gene: TRBV4-3
CDR3aa: CASSRVQGAGDGYTF

j_gene: TRBJ2-7
v_gene: TRBV4-1
CDR3aa: CASSLGTGGTDEQYF

j_gene: TRBJ2-5
v_gene: TRBV2
CDR3aa: CASSGSSGAETQYF

j_gene: TRBJ1-4
v_gene: TRBV5-6
CDR3aa: CASSTGTGDPGREKLFF

j_gene: TRBJ2-7
v_gene: TRBV9
CDR3aa: CASSGQGQGGYEQYF